This TCR beta chain was captured in a study of regulatory T cells in long-lasting Graves disease (dated by TCRdb to 2020 to 2023). Broadly, across the study: Newly diagnosed Graves' disease patients had taken antithyroid drugs for less than 3 months. This study used TCR sequencing and RNA sequencing of peripheral blood to compare persistent Graves' disease patients against newly diagnosed Graves' disease patients. The study took place in China and was registered as a clinical trial. A total of 33 samples underwent TCR sequencing, from roughly 13 patients with persistent Graves' disease and roughly 20 patients with newly diagnosed Graves' disease. Overall results and qualifications from the work: The small sample size was acknowledged by the authors as a limitation that may reduce accuracy. Peripheral blood alone was examined, since thyroid tissue, which constituted the primary lesion, could not be accessed. Sequencing and analysis were restricted to the TCR beta chain. Lower TCR Shannon entropy and fewer highly expanded clones were observed in persistent Graves' disease patients than in newly diagnosed patients, which suggested clonal expansion. More public clonotypes were shared among persistent patients (around 3,000) than among newly diagnosed patients (approximately 930).

The library was generated by multiplex PCR. The reads were generated on an Illumina HiSeq 4000. TCR beta libraries were built with iRepertoire HTBI primers and Arm-PCR amplification of CDR3 regions. PCR products were gel purified before sequencing. The paper's data handling went like this. Gene usage analysis of CDR3 amino acid clonotypes used the 62 TRBV and some 13 TRBJ segments found across samples. COPE and FqMerger were used to merge filtered high-quality paired reads into contigs. BLAST was used to align contigs to the IMGT TRBV, TRBD and TRBJ reference genes, and CDR3 was defined following IMGT. Highly expanded clones were defined as clonotypes with a frequency above 0.1%. Shannon entropy served as the measure of repertoire diversity, while the Gini coefficient captured V-J evenness. A clonotype was considered public if more than one individual shared it. The raw public data were reprocessed by TCRdb itself: fastp quality trimming at Q25, MiXCR clonotype calling, in-frame beta chains only. One record per CDR3 amino acid sequence lists the most common genes and DNA. TCRdb, rather than the study authors, made the V and J calls. The sample records about 460,000 distinct CDR3 sequences, approximately 14% of which are singletons. The top ten clones comprise 17% of the sample.

The sample's time point, from its label and the paper: newly diagnosed GD, antithyroid drugs for less than 3 months. RNA was extracted from PBMCs in TRIzol for both TCR sequencing and RNA sequencing. Graves' disease was diagnosed according to American Thyroid Association guidelines. Patients were recruited from an endocrinology department in Xi'an, China. Each patient gave about 9.1 milliliters of peripheral blood, collected in an EDTA anticoagulant tube. Ficoll Paque Plus density gradient separation was used to isolate PBMCs, and no additional T cell sorting was done. RNA quality was checked with an Agilent 2100 Bioanalyzer and agarose gel, and concentration with a NanoDrop 2000. On this clonotype: What antigen it recognizes has not been identified. Per-base qualities were not stored, and no clone one base away is much larger.

This same sample was also taken into another study, of T cells in Graves' hyperthyroidism and ophthalmopathy. That second publication adds: Stable Graves' hyperthyroidism was defined as the absence of progression to ophthalmopathy over 18 months of follow-up. The hyperthyroidism patients were between 18 and 65 years old and newly diagnosed, with a disease duration of less than 2 months. Patients with uncontrolled infections, other autoimmune diseases, pregnancy or lactation were excluded. Diagnoses were established on the basis of clinical symptoms, serum thyroxine and TRAb, thyroid ultrasound, and orbital computed tomography. The TCR CDR3 was subjected to a first round of RT-PCR using the HTBI primer set and the Qiagen OneStep RT-PCR kit. Most expanded thyroid clonotypes (frequency above 0.001) were also detected in blood, a finding suggesting that blood repertoires may reflect thyroid immune responses. Ophthalmopathy was separated from stable hyperthyroidism by a 13 V-J signature model, with approximately 86% sensitivity and roughly 81% specificity obtained in cross-validation and 80%/75% obtained in testing. In validation, progression to ophthalmopathy was predicted by the model with approximately 67% sensitivity and approximately 78% specificity, a median of roughly 6.4 months before onset. To identify TCR V-J signatures that set the groups apart, the researchers used a discovery cohort of 100 patients, made up of under 45 with Graves' ophthalmopathy and 55 to 65 with stable Graves' hyperthyroidism. Prospective prediction of ophthalmopathy was tested in an independent validation cohort of 18 to 20 hyperthyroidism patients and some 17 patients who later progressed to ophthalmopathy. The 100 discovery patients were randomly split 7:3 into training and test sets. In addition, the study compared T-cell repertoires in thyroid tissue and in blood from 6 or 7 Graves' hyperthyroidism patients. Following sampling, methimazole starting at 30 mg daily was given to hyperthyroidism patients, and high-dose intravenous methylprednisolone was given to ophthalmopathy patients. A second multiplex PCR round built the libraries, followed by size selection and purification. The libraries were sequenced on an Illumina HiSeq2000 using paired-end 100 bp reads. SOAPnuke was used to process the raw data, throwing out any read that contained adapters or uncalled bases, had a mean Phred below 15, or lacked an exact constant-primer or identifier match. High-quality paired reads were merged with COPE v1.2.5, and unique nucleotide sequences were defined as clonotypes. MiTCR v1.1 was used to align clonotypes to the IMGT TRBV, TRBD and TRBJ reference segments. The analysis included only V-J combinations with a frequency above 0.0001, which together covered roughly 99% of the repertoires. A TCS score was defined as the ratio of F50 (clonal expansion) to E x V (chaos), with BLOSUM62-based TCRdist applied between CDR3 peptides within each V-J. Welch's t-statistics and random forest reduced 514 V-J features to 13, which were used in a naive Bayes classifier (R e1071). No statistical method was used to fix the sample size in advance, and group allocation was not hidden from the investigators. The paper describes TCR Vbeta CDR3 sequencing of some 130 peripheral blood samples, made up of 43 ophthalmopathy patients, around 78 hyperthyroidism patients and 17 progressor patients.

The material sequenced was peripheral blood mononuclear cells (PBMCs), taken at new diagnosis, from a patient treated with antithyroid drugs. This clonotype was sampled from a woman between 50 and 59 years old with Graves disease. Donor details come from another sample of the same person, matched by shared clones.

The DNA sequence reads TGCGCCAGCAGCTTGGTCCTAGCGGGTTGGGAGACCCAGTACTTC. Its translation reads: CASSLVLAGWETQYF. The chain was built from TRBV5-1 and TRBJ2-1; 8 bases in the junction line up with TRBD2. The J call may be wrong; the DNA end is better matched by TRBJ2-5. Measured from the cysteine to the phenylalanine, the CDR3 is 15 residues long. The only DNA kept is the CDR3, 45 bases in frame from the first base. CDR1 and CDR2, looked up from the germline V gene, are SGHRS and YFSETQ.